Below, 18 T cell receptor beta chains from the same sample are listed, as sequenced in a study of cytomegalovirus exposure and HLA in healthy donors. Data came from immunoSEQ multiplex PCR; TCRdb stores just in-frame clones and leaves some out. Here the sample spans more than 95,000 clones, roughly nine tenths being singletons. The sequencing input was PBMCs. These receptors came from a man aged 18 to 29 in good health and CMV-seropositive.

The chain combines TRBV5-1 with TRBJ2-2; possibly TRBD2 for D (6 bases). The germline CDR1 and CDR2 sequences are SGHRS and YFSETQ. This CDR3 has 14 residues. V dropped 2 bases and J dropped 3 bases, with 8 bases sitting between them. Here the CDR3 reads CASSLWDYTGELFF. CDR3 sequence (DNA): TGCGCCAGCAGCTTATGGGACTACACCGGGGAGCTGTTTTTT.

This chain connects TRBV30 to TRBJ2-7, with 9 bases aligning to TRBD1. This CDR3 is built from 14 residues. The ends lost 5 bases at V and 6 bases at J; junction bases unmatched: 11. Germline V gene data show CDR1 as GTSNPN and CDR2 as SVGIG (reference sequence). The CDR3 loop is CAWQGGTGRIEQYF. In DNA form, the CDR3 reads TGTGCCTGGCAGGGCGGGACAGGGAGGATCGAGCAGTACTTC.

The chain has TRBV7-9 and TRBJ1-1; D may be TRBD1 (6 bases). Trimming cost V 3 bases and J 4 bases, with 12 bases left between them. CDR1 is SEHNR and CDR2 is FQNEAQ in the germline V gene (reference sequence). This CDR3 region has 14 residues. The CDR3 nucleotides are TGTGCCAGCAGCTTCCACAGGGTTCGCACTGAAGCTTTCTTT. The encoded protein is CASSFHRVRTEAFF.

This chain links TRBV10-3 with TRBJ2-5; a possible D gene is TRBD2 (5 bases). This CDR3 comprises 16 residues. V lost 0 bases and J lost 2, with 13 bases in between. Germline V gene sequence: CDR1 ENHRY, CDR2 SYGVKD. CDR3 DNA: TGTGCCATCAGTGAGTCGGAGGCTCCAAGACAAGAGACCCAGTACTTC. It specifies CAISESEAPRQETQYF.

V gene TRBV5-4 combines with J gene TRBJ1-1; 10 nucleotides agree with TRBD1. The germline CDR1 and CDR2 sequences are SGHNT and YYREEE (reference sequence). The CDR3 sequence is 14 residues long. Losses at the gene ends were 6 bases for V and 11 bases for J; bases not matched to a gene: 13. The CDR3: CASIRPGTGDLAFF. In DNA form, the CDR3 reads TGTGCCAGCATTAGACCCGGGACAGGGGATCTCGCTTTCTTT.

The chain has TRBV18 and TRBJ1-5; no definite D call. V was pared by 3 bases and J by 2 bases, with 8 bases between. There are 14 residues in the CDR3. Germline-derived CDR1 and CDR2 are KGHSH and LQKENI. CDR3 loop: CASSPREGNQPQHF. CDR3 in DNA: TGTGCCAGCTCACCGAGGGAGGGCAATCAGCCCCAGCATTTT.

The chain combines TRBV7-9 with TRBJ2-7; perhaps TRBD2 as D (5 bases). Germline V lookup: CDR1 SEHNR, CDR2 FQNEAQ (reference sequence). There are 13 residues in the CDR3. V gave up 11 bases and J gave up 5 bases, with 19 bases separating them. The CDR3 loop reads CASRPGGWDEQYF. For the CDR3, the DNA is TGTGCCTCTCGACCAGGAGGCTGGGACGAGCAGTACTTC.

The chain combines TRBV7-2 with TRBJ2-7; a weak D match, TRBD2 (6 bases). V gave up 5 bases and J gave up 3 bases, with 14 bases separating them. This CDR3 has 14 amino acids. Germline V lookup: CDR1 SGHTA, CDR2 FQGNSA. In DNA form, the CDR3 reads TGTGCCAGCAGCCCCGGGTTCGGGGGCTACGAGCAGTACTTC. Translating gives CASSPGFGGYEQYF.

The V call is TRBV4-2, the J call TRBJ2-4; TRBD2 matches at 7 bases. CDR1 and CDR2 from the germline V gene are LGHNA and YNFKEQ. CDR3 size: 17 residues. The V segment lost 0 bases and the J segment 4 bases; nucleotides outside the gene matches: 9. The CDR3 sequence is CASSQDLPQRGKNIQYF. The CDR3 bases are TGTGCCAGCAGCCAAGACCTCCCTCAGCGGGGTAAAAACATTCAGTACTTC.

V is TRBV28 and J is TRBJ2-6; the match to TRBD1 covers 8 bases. The CDR3 is 19 amino acids. With V trimmed by 5 bases and J by 0 bases, 12 bases remained unmatched. Germline CDR1 reads MDHEN; CDR2 reads SYDVKM. The CDR3 region is CASSTPLDRDDSGANVLTF. The CDR3 nucleotides read TGTGCCAGCAGTACCCCTTTGGACAGGGACGACTCTGGGGCCAACGTCCTGACTTTC.

This chain connects TRBV19 to TRBJ2-3; 13 positions match TRBD2. The germline CDR1 and CDR2 sequences are LNHDA and SQIVND (reference sequence). The V segment lost 5 bases and the J segment 6 bases; nucleotides outside the gene matches: 8. There are 16 residues in the CDR3. DNA for the CDR3: TGTGCCAGTAGTCCCCGGACTAGCGGGGGTGGGGATACGCAGTATTTT. The encoded protein is CASSPRTSGGGDTQYF. The whole variable domain, remainder taken from reference TRBV19 and TRBJ2-3, is DGGITQSPKYLFRKEGQNVTLSCEQNLNHDAMYWYRQDPGQGLRLIYYSQIVNDFQKGDIAEGYSVSREKKESFPLTVTSAQKNPTAFYLCASSPRTSGGGDTQYFGPGTRLTVL.

The chain recombines TRBV6-5 with TRBJ1-5, with TRBD1 identical over 9 bases. V lost 7 bases, J lost 5 bases, and 6 bases stayed unmatched. The CDR3 sequence is 14 residues long. Germline CDR1 MNHEY, CDR2 SVGAGI. CDR3 residues: CASKGTGLYQPQHF. In DNA form, the CDR3 reads TGTGCCAGCAAGGGGACAGGGTTATATCAGCCCCAGCATTTT.

V gene TRBV10-2 combines with J gene TRBJ2-2, with 11 bases matching TRBD2. With 7 bases clipped from V and 8 bases from J, the junction kept 6 bases outside the gene matches. The germline CDR1 and CDR2 sequences are WSHSY and SAAADI. This CDR3 spans 14 amino acids. CDR3: CASIAGGLAGELFF. The CDR3 DNA reads TGCGCCAGCATAGCGGGGGGGCTAGCGGGGGAGCTGTTTTTT.

This clone turned up a few times. J is TRBJ1-2 and V is TRBV5-1; D is ambiguous. This CDR3 is 16 amino acids long. CDR1 and CDR2 (germline): SGHRS, YFSETQ. Trimming removed 0 bases from V and 3 bases from J, with 15 bases in between. CDR3 nucleotides: TGCGCCAGCAGCTTGGTCGGGCAGGCCGGGGACTATGGCTACACCTTC. Encoded protein: CASSLVGQAGDYGYTF.

This clone was seen once. V usage is TRBV15 and J usage is TRBJ2-2; TRBD1 matches at 8 bases. The V and J ends lost 5 bases and 0 bases, in that order; junction bases with no gene match: 2. The CDR3 consists of 15 residues. Germline assignment: CDR1 LNHNV and CDR2 YYDKDF (reference sequence). For the CDR3, the DNA is TGTGCCACCAGCCGGACAGGGACGAACACCGGGGAGCTGTTTTTT. Residues: CATSRTGTNTGELFF.

The chain carries TRBV2 and TRBJ2-2; 8 nucleotides agree with TRBD2. The germline V gene encodes CDR1 SNHLY and CDR2 FYNNEI. This CDR3 contains 13 residues. Trimming took 8 bases from V and 5 from J; bases not matched to a gene: 4. The DNA for the CDR3 is TGTGCCAGCTGGACTAGCACTACCGGGGAGCTGTTTTTT. Amino acids: CASWTSTTGELFF.

The chain couples TRBV2 to TRBJ1-6; tentatively, D is TRBD1 (6 bases). Trimming took 2 bases from V and 10 from J, leaving 12 bases between them. Germline V gene sequence: CDR1 SNHLY, CDR2 FYNNEI. This CDR3 has 14 amino acids. The CDR3 DNA is TGTGCCAGCAGTGAACAGGGGAGAGGCTCACCCCTCCACTTT. This gives the protein CASSEQGRGSPLHF.

The genes are TRBV4-1 and TRBJ1-5; 9 bases map to TRBD1. Germline loops: CDR1 MGHRA, CDR2 YSYEKL. This CDR3 region has 16 residues. The junction had 5 bases not matched to a gene; V was cut back by 1 base and J by 4 bases. As DNA, the CDR3 is TGCGCCAGCAGCCAAGTGTGGGACAGGGCGAATCAGCCCCAGCATTTT. This encodes CASSQVWDRANQPQHF.